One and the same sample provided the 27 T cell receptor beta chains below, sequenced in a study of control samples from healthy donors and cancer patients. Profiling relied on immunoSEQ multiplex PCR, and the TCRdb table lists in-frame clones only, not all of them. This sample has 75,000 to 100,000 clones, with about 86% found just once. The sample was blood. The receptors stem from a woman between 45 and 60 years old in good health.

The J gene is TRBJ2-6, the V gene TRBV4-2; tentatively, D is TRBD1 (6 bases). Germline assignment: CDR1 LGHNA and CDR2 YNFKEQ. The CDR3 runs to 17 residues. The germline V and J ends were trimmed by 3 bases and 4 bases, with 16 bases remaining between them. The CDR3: CASSHIGGGTGANVLTF. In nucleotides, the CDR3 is TGTGCCAGCAGCCATATAGGGGGTGGGACAGGGGCCAACGTCCTGACTTTC.

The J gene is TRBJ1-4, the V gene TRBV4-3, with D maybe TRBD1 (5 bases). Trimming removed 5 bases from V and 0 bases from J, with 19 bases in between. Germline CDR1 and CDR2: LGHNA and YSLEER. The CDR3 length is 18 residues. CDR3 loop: CASSNSGTAPATNEKLFF. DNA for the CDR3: TGCGCCAGCAGCAACTCCGGGACGGCTCCTGCAACTAATGAAAAACTGTTTTTT.

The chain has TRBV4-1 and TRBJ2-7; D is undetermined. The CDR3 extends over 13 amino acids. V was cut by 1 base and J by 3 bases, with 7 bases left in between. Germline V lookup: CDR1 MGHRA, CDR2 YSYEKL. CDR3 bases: TGCGCCAGCAGCCAAGGGTCGGTCTACGAGCAGTACTTC. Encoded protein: CASSQGSVYEQYF.

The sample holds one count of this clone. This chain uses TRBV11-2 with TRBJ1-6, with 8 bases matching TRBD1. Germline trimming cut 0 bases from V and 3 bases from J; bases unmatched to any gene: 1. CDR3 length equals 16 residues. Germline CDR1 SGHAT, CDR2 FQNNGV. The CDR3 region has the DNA TGTGCCAGCAGCTTAGAAGGACAGGGCTATAATTCACCCCTCCACTTT. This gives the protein CASSLEGQGYNSPLHF.

CDR3 coding DNA: TGTGCCAGCAGCCAAGCTGCAGATACGCAGTATTTT. Translating it yields CASSQAADTQYF. V gene TRBV4-2 combines with J gene TRBJ2-3; D call uncertain. Germline V gene sequence: CDR1 LGHNA, CDR2 YNFKEQ. The germline V and J ends were trimmed by 1 base and 4 bases, with 3 bases remaining between them. The CDR3 has 12 amino acids.

This chain's CDR3 is CASSLGRSGFGTEAFF. For the CDR3, the DNA is TGTGCCAGCAGCCTCGGAAGGTCGGGGTTTGGGACTGAAGCTTTCTTT. V usage is TRBV3-1 (or the pseudogene TRBV3-2) and J usage is TRBJ1-1; D not resolved. Germline lookup yields CDR1 LGHDT and CDR2 YNNKEL (reference sequence). This CDR3 region has 16 residues. V lost 4 bases and J 5 bases, leaving 20 bases between the germline ends.

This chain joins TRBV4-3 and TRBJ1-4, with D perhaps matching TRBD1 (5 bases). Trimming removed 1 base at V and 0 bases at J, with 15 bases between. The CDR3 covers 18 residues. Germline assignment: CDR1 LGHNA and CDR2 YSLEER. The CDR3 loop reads CASSQVSLGGPTNEKLFF. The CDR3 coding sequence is TGCGCCAGCAGCCAAGTTTCCCTTGGGGGACCAACTAATGAAAAACTGTTTTTT.

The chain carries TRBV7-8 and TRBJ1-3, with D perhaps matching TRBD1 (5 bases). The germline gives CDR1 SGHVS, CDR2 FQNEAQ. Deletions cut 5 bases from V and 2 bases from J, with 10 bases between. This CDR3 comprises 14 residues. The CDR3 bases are TGTGCCAGCAGCCTGCAGACAGCTGGAAACACCATATATTTT. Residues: CASSLQTAGNTIYF.

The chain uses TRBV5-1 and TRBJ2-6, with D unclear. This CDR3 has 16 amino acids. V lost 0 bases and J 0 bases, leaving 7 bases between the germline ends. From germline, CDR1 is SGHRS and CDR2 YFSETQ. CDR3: CASSLVGSSGANVLTF. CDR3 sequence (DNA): TGCGCCAGCAGCTTGGTGGGTAGCTCTGGGGCCAACGTCCTGACTTTC.

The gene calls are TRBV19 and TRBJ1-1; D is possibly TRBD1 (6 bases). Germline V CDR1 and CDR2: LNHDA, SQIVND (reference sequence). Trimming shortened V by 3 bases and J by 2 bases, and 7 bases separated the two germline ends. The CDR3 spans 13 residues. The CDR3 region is CASSMGANTEAFF. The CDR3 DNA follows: TGTGCCAGTAGTATGGGGGCTAACACTGAAGCTTTCTTT.

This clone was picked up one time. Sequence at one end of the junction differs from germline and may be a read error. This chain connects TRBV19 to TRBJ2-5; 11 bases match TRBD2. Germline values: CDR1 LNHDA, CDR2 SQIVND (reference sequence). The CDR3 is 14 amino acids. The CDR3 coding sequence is TGTGCCAGTAGTGTCGGACTAGCGGGTCAACACACGCACTTC. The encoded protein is CASSVGLAGQHTHF.

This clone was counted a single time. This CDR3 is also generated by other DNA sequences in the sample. The CDR3 bases are TGCGCCAGCAGCCCGGGGACAGGGCTTCGGACTGGGGCCAACGTCCTGACTTTC. Translated: CASSPGTGLRTGANVLTF. This chain connects TRBV5-1 to TRBJ2-6; 9 bases line up with TRBD1. Trimming at V came to 4 bases and at J to 2 bases, leaving 10 bases not matched to a gene. The CDR3 spans 18 residues. Germline values: CDR1 SGHRS, CDR2 YFSETQ.

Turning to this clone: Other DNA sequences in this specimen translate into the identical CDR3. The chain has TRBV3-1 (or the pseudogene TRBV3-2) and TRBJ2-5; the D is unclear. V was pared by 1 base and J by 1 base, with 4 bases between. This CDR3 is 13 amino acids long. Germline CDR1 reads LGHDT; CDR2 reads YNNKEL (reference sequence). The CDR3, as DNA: TGTGCCAGCAGCCAAGGCCTCCAAGAGACCCAGTACTTC. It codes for CASSQGLQETQYF.

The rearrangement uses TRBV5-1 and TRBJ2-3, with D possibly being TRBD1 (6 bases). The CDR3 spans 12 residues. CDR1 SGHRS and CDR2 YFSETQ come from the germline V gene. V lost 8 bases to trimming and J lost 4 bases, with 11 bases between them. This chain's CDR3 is CASREGADTQYF. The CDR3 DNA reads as TGCGCCAGTCGAGAGGGGGCAGATACGCAGTATTTT.

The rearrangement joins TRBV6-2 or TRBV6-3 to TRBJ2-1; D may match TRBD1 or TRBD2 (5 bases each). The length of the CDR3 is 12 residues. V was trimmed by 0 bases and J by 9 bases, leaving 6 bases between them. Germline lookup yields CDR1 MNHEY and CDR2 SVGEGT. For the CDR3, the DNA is TGTGCCAGCAGTTACTCGAGGGGTGAGCAGTTCTTC. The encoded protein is CASSYSRGEQFF.

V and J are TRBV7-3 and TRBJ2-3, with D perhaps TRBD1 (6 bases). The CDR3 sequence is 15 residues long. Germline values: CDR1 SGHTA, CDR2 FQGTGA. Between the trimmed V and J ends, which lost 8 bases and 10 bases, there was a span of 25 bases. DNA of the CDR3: TGTGCCAGCTCACCTAGTTTTTCGAGGGGGATTGCGCAGTATTTT. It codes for CASSPSFSRGIAQYF. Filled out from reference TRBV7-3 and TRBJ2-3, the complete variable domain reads GAGVSQTPSNKVTEKGKYVELRCDPISGHTALYWYRQSLGQGPEFLIYFQGTGAADDSGLPNDRFFAVRPEGSVSTLKIQRTERGDSAVYLCASSPSFSRGIAQYFGPGTRLTVL.

The CDR3 DNA sequence: TGTGCCAGCAGCCGCACTAGGCGGGAGGACACCGGGGAGCTGTTTTTT. It specifies CASSRTRREDTGELFF. V gene TRBV6-2 or TRBV6-3 combines with J gene TRBJ2-2; TRBD2 aligns across 8 bases. The CDR3 contains 16 residues. The V gene end was trimmed by 6 bases and the J gene end by 3 bases; junction bases not matched to a gene: 9. Germline V gives CDR1 MNHEY, CDR2 SVGEGT.

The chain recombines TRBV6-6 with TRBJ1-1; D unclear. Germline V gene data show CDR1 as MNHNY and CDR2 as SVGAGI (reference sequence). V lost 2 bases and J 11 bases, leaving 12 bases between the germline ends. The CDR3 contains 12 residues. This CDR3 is CASSYLVQSAFF. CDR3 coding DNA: TGTGCCAGCAGTTACCTGGTCCAGTCCGCTTTCTTT.

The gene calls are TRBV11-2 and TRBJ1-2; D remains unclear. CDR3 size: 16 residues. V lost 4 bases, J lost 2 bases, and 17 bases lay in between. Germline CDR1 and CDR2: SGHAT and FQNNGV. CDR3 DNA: TGTGCCAGCAGCTCCCCGAGGGCAGGCAAGAACTATGGCTACACCTTC. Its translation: CASSSPRAGKNYGYTF.

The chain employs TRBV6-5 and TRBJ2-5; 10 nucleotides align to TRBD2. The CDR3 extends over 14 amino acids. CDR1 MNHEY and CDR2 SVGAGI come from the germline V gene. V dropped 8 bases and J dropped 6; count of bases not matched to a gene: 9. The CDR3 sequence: CASRSSGGEKTQYF. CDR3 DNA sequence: TGTGCCAGCCGTTCCAGCGGGGGGGAAAAGACCCAGTACTTC.

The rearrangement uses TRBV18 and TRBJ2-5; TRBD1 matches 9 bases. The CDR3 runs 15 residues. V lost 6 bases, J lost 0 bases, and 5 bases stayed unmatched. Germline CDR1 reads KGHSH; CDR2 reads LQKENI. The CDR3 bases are TGTGCCAGCTCGCAACAGGGGGCATACCAAGAGACCCAGTACTTC. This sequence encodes CASSQQGAYQETQYF. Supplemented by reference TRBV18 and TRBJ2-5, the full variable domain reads NAGVMQNPRHLVRRRGQEARLRCSPMKGHSHVYWYRQLPEEGLKFMVYLQKENIIDESGMPKERFSAEFPKEGPSILRIQQVVRGDSAAYFCASSQQGAYQETQYFGPGTRLLVL.

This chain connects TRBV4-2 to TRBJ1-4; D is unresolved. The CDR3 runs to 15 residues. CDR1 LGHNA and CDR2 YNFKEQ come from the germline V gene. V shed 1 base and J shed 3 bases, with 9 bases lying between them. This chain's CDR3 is CASSQVRGSNEKLFF. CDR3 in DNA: TGTGCCAGCAGCCAAGTTCGGGGTTCTAATGAAAAACTGTTTTTT.

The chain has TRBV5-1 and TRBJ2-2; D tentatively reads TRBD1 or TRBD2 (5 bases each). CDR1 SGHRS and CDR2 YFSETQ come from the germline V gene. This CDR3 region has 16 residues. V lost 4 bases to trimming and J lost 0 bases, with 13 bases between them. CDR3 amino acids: CASSGTGTTNTGELFF. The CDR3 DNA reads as TGCGCCAGCAGCGGGACCGGGACGACGAACACCGGGGAGCTGTTTTTT.

In DNA, the CDR3 is TGCGCCAGCAGCTTGGAGGGCGGGAGTGACACAGATACGCAGTATTTT. Its protein is CASSLEGGSDTDTQYF. This chain connects TRBV5-1 to TRBJ2-3, with TRBD2 identical over 7 bases. V was pared by 0 bases and J by 2 bases, with 6 bases of the junction left unmatched. Germline-derived CDR1 and CDR2 are SGHRS and YFSETQ. This CDR3 has 16 residues.

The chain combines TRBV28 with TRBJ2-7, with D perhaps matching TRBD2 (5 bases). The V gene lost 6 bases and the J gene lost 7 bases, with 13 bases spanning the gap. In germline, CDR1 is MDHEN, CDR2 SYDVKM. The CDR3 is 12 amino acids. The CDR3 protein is CASRTTTWEQYF. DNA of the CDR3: TGTGCCAGCAGGACTACCACTTGGGAGCAGTACTTC.

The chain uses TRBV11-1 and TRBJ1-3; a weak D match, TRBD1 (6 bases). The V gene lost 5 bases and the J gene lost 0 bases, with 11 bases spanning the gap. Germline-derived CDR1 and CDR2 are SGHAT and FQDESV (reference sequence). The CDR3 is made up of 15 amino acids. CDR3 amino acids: CASSATGSSGNTIYF. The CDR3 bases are TGTGCCAGCAGCGCTACAGGGAGCTCTGGAAACACCATATATTTT.

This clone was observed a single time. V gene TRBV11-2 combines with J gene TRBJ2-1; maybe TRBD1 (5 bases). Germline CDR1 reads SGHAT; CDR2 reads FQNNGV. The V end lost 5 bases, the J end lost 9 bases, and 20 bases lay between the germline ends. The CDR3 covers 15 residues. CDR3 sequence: CASSPTPAQGGEQFF. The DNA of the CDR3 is TGTGCCAGCAGCCCTACGCCAGCCCAGGGCGGTGAGCAGTTCTTC. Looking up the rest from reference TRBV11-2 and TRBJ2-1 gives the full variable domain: EAGVAQSPRYKIIEKRQSVAFWCNPISGHATLYWYQQILGQGPKLLIQFQNNGVVDDSQLPKDRFSAERLKGVDSTLKIQPAKLEDSAVYLCASSPTPAQGGEQFFGPGTRLTVL.